The clone carrying this T cell receptor (beta chain) was picked up many times. The data stem from a study of CD8 T cells in ankylosing spondylitis. This CDR3 spans 15 amino acids. In germline, CDR1 is KGHSH, CDR2 LQKENI. V shed 1 base and J shed 3 bases, with 9 bases lying between them. TCRdb used MiXCR to reprocess the 5' RACE reads, holding one entry per CDR3 protein. The sample yields 100,000 to 150,000 distinct CDR3 sequences, over 6.5% seen once. Material: blood, either unsorted or a sorted T cell fraction (not recorded which). The chain uses TRBV18 and TRBJ1-4; D might be TRBD1 (5 bases). The receptor was isolated from a male donor with ankylosing spondylitis or in good health (not recorded which). This chain's CDR3 is CASSPRDGPNEKLFF. DNA for the CDR3: TGTGCCAGCTCACCACGGGACGGCCCTAATGAAAAACTGTTTTTT.